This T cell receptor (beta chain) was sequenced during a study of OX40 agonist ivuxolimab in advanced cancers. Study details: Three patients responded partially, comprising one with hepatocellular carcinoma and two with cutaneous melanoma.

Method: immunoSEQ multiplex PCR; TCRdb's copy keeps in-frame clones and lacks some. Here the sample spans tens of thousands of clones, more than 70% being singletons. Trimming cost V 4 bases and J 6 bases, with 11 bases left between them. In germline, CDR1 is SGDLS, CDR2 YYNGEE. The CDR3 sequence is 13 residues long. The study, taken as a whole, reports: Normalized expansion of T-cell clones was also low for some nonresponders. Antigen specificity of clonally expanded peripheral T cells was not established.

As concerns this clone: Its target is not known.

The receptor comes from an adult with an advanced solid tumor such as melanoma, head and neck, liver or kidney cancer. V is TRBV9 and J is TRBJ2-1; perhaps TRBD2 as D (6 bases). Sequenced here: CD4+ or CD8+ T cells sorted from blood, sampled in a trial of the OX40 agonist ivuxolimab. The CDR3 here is CASSSPGGNEQFF. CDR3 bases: TGTGCCAGCAGCTCCCCCGGGGGCAATGAGCAGTTCTTC.